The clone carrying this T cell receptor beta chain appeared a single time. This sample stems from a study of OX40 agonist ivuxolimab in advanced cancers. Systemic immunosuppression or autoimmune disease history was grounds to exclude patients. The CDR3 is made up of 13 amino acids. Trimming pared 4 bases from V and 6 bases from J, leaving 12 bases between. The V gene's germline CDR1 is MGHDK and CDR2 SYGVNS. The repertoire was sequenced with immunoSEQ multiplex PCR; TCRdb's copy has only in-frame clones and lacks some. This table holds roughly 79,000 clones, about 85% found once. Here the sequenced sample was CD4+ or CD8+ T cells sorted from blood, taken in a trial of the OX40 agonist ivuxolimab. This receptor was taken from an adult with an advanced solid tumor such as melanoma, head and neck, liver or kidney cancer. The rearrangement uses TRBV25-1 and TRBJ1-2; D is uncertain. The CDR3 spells CASSARELDGYTF. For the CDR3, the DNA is TGTGCCAGCAGTGCGAGGGAGCTAGATGGCTACACCTTC.